One sample yielded the 2 T cell receptor beta chains listed below, sequenced in a study of blood T cell repertoires in COVID-19. Using immunoSEQ multiplex PCR, the repertoire was profiled, and TCRdb retains in-frame clones only, with some absent. This sample has over 150,000 clones; 80% to 90% occur once, and the top ten carry around 8.6%. Sequencing was carried out using peripheral blood. These receptors all stem from a man aged 50-60 years with active or convalescent COVID-19.

This chain uses TRBV5-1 with TRBJ2-3; TRBD1 matches 8 bases. This CDR3 contains 15 residues. The V and J ends lost 2 bases and 0 bases, in that order; junction bases with no gene match: 2. Per germline, CDR1 SGHRS and CDR2 YFSETQ. CDR3 nucleotides: TGCGCCAGCAGCTTAACAGGGGGTAGCACAGATACGCAGTATTTT. This gives the protein CASSLTGGSTDTQYF.

V gene TRBV6-5 combines with J gene TRBJ1-2; TRBD1 matches at 10 bases. Germline V gene lookup returns CDR1 MNHEY and CDR2 SVGAGI. Trimming took 6 bases from V and 2 from J; bases not matched to a gene: 6. This CDR3 region has 15 residues. The CDR3 DNA is TGTGCCAGCAGCTACAGGACAGGGGGAAACTATGGCTACACCTTC. Amino acid sequence: CASSYRTGGNYGYTF.